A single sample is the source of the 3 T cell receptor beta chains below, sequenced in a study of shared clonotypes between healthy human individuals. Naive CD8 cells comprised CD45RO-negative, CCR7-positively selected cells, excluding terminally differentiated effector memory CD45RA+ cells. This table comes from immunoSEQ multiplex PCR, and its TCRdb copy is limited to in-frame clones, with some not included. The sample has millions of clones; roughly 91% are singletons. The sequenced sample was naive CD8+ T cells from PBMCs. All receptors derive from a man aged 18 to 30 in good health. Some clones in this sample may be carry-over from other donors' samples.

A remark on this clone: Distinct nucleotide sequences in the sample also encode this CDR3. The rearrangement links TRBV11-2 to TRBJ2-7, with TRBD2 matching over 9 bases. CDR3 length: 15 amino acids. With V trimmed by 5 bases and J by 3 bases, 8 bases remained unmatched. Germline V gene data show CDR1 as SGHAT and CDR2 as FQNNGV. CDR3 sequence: CASSPRLAENYEQYF. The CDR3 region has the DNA TGTGCCAGCAGCCCCCGACTAGCGGAGAACTACGAGCAGTACTTC.

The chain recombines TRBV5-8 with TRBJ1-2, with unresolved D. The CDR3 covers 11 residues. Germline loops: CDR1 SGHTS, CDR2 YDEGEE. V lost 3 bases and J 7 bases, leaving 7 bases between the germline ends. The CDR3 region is CASSSPPGYTF. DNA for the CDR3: TGTGCCAGCAGCTCGCCGCCTGGCTACACCTTC. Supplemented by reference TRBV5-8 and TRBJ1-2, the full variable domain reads EAGVTQSPTHLIKTRGQQATLRCSPISGHTSVYWYQQALGLGLQFLLWYDEGEERNRGNFPPRFSGRQFPNYSSELNVNALELEDSALYLCASSSPPGYTFGSGTRLTVV.

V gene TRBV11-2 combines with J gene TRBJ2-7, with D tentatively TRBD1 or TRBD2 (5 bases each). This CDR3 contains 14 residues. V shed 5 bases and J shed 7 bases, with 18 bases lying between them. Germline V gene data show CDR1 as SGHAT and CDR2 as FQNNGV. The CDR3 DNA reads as TGTGCCAGCAGCATGGGGACCAAACTACGTGAGCAGTACTTC. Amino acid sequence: CASSMGTKLREQYF.